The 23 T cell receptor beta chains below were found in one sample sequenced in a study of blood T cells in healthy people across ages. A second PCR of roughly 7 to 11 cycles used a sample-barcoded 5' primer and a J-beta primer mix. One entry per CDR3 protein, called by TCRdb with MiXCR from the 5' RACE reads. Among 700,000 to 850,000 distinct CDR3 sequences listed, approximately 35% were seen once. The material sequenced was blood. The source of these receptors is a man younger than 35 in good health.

CDR3 amino acids: CASSYRANEKLFF. DNA for the CDR3: TGTGCCAGCAGTTACCGGGCTAATGAAAAACTGTTTTTT. The chain uses TRBV6-6 and TRBJ1-4, with no clear D. CDR1 and CDR2 (germline): MNHNY, SVGAGI (reference sequence). This CDR3 is 13 amino acids long. Trimming took 2 bases from V and 3 from J, leaving 4 bases between them.

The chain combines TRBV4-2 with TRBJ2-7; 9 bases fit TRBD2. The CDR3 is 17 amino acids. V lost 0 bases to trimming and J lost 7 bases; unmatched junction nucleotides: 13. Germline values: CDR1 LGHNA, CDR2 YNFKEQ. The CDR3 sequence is CASSQDYTAGGRNEQYF. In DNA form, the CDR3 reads TGTGCCAGCAGCCAAGATTACACGGCGGGGGGGCGCAATGAGCAGTACTTC.

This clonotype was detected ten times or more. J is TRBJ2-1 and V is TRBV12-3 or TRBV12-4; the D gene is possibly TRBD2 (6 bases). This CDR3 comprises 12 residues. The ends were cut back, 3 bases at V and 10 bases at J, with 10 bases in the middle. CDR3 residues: CASSLGGIEQFF. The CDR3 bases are TGTGCCAGCAGTTTGGGAGGAATAGAGCAGTTCTTC.

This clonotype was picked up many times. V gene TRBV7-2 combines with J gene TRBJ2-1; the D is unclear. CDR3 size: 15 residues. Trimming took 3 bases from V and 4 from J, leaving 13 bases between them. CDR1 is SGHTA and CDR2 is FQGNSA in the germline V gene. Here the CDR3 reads CASSLRGGNYNEQFF. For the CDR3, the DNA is TGTGCCAGCAGCTTGCGTGGCGGTAATTACAATGAGCAGTTCTTC.

CDR3 nucleotide sequence: TGTGCCAGCAGCTTAGCTACAGGGGATTCGGGCGGCTACACCTTC. It specifies CASSLATGDSGGYTF. The rearrangement links TRBV7-3 to TRBJ1-2; 7 positions match TRBD1. The CDR3 runs 15 residues. V lost 2 bases to trimming and J lost 8 bases; unmatched junction nucleotides: 11. The germline V gene encodes CDR1 SGHTA and CDR2 FQGTGA.

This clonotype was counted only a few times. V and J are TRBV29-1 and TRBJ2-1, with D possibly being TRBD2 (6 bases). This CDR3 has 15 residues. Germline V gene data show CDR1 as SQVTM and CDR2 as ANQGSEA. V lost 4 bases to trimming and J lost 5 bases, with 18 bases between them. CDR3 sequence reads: CSVVGIGGSDNEQFF. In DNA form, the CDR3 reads TGCAGCGTTGTAGGGATTGGGGGGTCGGACAATGAGCAGTTCTTC.

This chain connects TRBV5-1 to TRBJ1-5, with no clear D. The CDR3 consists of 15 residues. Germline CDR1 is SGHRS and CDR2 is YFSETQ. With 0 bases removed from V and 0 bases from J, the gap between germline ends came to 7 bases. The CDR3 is CASSLDGPSNQPQHF. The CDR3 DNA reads TGCGCCAGCAGCTTGGATGGCCCTAGCAATCAGCCCCAGCATTTT.

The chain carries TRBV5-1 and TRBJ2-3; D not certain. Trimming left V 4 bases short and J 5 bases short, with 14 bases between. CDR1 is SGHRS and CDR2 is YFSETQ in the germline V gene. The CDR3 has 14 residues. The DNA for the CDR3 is TGCGCCAGCAGCCCCCGGAGCCTAAGAGATACGCAGTATTTT. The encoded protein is CASSPRSLRDTQYF.

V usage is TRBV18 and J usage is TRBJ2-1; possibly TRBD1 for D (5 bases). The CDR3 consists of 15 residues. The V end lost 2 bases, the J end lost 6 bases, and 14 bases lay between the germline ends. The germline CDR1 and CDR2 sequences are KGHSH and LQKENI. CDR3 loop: CASSPGQTRANEQFF. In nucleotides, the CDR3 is TGTGCCAGCTCACCAGGACAAACAAGGGCCAATGAGCAGTTCTTC.

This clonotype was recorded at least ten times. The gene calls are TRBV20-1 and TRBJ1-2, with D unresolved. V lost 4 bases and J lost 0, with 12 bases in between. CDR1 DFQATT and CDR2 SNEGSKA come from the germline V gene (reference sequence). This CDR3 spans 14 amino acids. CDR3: CSATPDPTNYGYTF. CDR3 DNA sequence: TGCAGTGCTACCCCGGACCCTACTAACTATGGCTACACCTTC.

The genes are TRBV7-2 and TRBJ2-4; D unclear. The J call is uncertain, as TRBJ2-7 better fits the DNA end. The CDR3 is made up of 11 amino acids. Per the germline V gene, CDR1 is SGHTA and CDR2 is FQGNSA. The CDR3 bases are TGTGCCAGCAGCTTTCTCTACGAGCAGTACTTC. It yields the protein CASSFLYEQYF.

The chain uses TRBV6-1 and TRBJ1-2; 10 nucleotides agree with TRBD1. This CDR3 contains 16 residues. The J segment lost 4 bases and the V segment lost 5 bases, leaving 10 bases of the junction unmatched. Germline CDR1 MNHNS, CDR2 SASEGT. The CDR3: CASSPRTGGDTYGYTF. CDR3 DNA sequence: TGTGCCAGCAGTCCGCGGACAGGGGGAGATACCTATGGCTACACCTTC.

In nucleotides, the CDR3 is TGTGCCAGCAGATCCAGGGAGGTTAATGAGCAGTACTTC. Translated: CASRSREVNEQYF. The chain employs TRBV7-9 and TRBJ2-7, with D maybe TRBD2 (6 bases). The V end lost 6 bases, the J end lost 7 bases, and 16 bases lay between the germline ends. The CDR3 has 13 amino acids. The V gene's germline CDR1 is SEHNR and CDR2 FQNEAQ (reference sequence).

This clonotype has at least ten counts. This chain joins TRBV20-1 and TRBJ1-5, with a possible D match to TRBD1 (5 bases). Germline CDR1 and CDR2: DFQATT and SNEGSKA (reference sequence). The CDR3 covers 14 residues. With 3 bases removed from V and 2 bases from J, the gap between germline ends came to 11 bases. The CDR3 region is CSASQGSGNQPQHF. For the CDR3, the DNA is TGCAGTGCTAGTCAGGGTTCAGGCAATCAGCCCCAGCATTTT.

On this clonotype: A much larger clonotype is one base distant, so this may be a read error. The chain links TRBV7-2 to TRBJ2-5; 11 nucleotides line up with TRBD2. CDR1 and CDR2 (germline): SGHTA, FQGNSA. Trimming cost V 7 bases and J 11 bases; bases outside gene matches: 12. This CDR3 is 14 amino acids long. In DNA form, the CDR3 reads TGTGCCAGCACCCTAGCGGGGGGATACAATGAGCAGTACTTC. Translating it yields CASTLAGGYNEQYF.

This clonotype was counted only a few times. CDR3 DNA: TGTGCCAGCAGTCCGCAGGGATACAATGAGCAGTACTTC. It is translated as CASSPQGYNEQYF. The chain has TRBV6-5 and TRBJ2-7; TRBD1 is a possible D gene (5 bases). Germline lookup yields CDR1 MNHEY and CDR2 SVGAGI. The CDR3 runs 13 residues. The V end was cut by 5 bases, the J end by 7 bases, with 15 bases between.

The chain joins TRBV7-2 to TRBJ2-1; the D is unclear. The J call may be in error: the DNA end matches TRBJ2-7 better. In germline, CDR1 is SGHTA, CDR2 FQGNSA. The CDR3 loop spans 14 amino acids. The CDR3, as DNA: TGTGCCAGCAGCTTAGCCGCCGTCTACAATGAGCAGTACTTC. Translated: CASSLAAVYNEQYF.

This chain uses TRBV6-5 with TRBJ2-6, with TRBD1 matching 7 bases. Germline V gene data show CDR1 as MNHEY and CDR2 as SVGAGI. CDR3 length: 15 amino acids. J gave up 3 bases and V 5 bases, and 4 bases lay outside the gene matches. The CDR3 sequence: CASSRQGGGANVLTF. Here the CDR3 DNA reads TGTGCCAGCAGTCGACAGGGTGGTGGGGCCAACGTCCTGACTTTC.

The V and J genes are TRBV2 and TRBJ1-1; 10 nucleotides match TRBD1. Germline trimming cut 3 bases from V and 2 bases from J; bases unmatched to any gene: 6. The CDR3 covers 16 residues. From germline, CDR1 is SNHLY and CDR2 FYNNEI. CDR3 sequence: CASSDRDRGANTEAFF. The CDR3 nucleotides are TGTGCCAGCAGTGATAGGGACAGGGGAGCTAACACTGAAGCTTTCTTT.

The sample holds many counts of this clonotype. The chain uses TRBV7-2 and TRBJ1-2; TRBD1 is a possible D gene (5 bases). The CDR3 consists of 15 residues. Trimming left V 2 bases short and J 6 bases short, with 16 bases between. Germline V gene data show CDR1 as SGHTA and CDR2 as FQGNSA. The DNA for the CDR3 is TGTGCCAGCAGCTTAATTCAACGAGGGGAGGATGGCTACACCTTC. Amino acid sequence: CASSLIQRGEDGYTF.

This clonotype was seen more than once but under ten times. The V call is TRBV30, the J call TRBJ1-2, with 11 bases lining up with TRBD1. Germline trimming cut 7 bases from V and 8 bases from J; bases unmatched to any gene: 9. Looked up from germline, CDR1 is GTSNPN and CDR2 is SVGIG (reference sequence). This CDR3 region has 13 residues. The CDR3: CASSWDRGRGYTF. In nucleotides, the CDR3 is TGTGCCTCTTCCTGGGACAGGGGGAGAGGCTACACCTTC.

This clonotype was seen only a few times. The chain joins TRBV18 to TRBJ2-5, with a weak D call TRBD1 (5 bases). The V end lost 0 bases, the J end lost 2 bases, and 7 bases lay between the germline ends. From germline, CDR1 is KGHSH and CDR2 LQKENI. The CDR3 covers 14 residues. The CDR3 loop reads CASSPPSGQETQYF. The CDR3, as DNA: TGTGCCAGCTCACCACCTTCAGGGCAAGAGACCCAGTACTTC.

The CDR3 protein is CSAVSRGNQPQHF. In DNA, the CDR3 is TGCAGTGCGGTCTCCAGGGGCAATCAGCCCCAGCATTTT. The V gene is TRBV20-1, the J gene TRBJ1-5; tentatively, D is TRBD1 (5 bases). The length of the CDR3 is 13 residues. Germline values: CDR1 DFQATT, CDR2 SNEGSKA (reference sequence). V was trimmed by 6 bases and J by 2 bases, leaving 11 bases between them.